A single T cell receptor beta chain is shown here with its context. Antigen unknown. The data derive from a study of cytomegalovirus exposure and HLA in healthy donors. Study-level findings and limits: For presence/absence analyses, sequencing depth was assumed to be roughly uniform across donors.

Sampled while nominally healthy, donors likely had unrecorded immune exposures. In the PCR, 60 Vbeta and 13 Jbeta primers were used. Here immunoSEQ multiplex PCR was the method, and the copy in TCRdb shows in-frame clones only, minus some. The sample has fewer than 150,000 clones; roughly 80% are singletons. The CDR3 length is 12 residues. V was pared by 9 bases and J by 6 bases, with 11 bases between. Germline V gene lookup returns CDR1 MNHNS and CDR2 SASEGT. The TCR comes from a man in his forties or fifties in good health and CMV-seropositive. V gene TRBV6-1 combines with J gene TRBJ1-4; D is possibly TRBD1 (5 bases). Sample: PBMCs. The CDR3 protein is CARPGFDEKLFF. CDR3 DNA: TGTGCCAGACCAGGGTTCGATGAAAAACTGTTTTTT.